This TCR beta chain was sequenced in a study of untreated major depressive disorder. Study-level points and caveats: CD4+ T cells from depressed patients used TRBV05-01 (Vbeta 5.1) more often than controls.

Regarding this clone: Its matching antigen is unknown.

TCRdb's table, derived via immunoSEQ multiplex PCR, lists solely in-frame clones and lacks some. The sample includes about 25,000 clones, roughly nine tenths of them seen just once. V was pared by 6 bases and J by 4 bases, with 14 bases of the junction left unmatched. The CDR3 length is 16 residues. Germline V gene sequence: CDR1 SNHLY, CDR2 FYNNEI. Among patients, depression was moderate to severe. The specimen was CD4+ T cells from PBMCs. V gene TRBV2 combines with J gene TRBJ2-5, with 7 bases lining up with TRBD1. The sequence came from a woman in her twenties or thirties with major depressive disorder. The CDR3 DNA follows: TGTGCCAGCAGCCGGGACAGCGGCCTTTTATCAGAGACCCAGTACTTC. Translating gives CASSRDSGLLSETQYF.